The clone carrying this T cell receptor (beta chain) was picked up many times. Its antigen is unidentified. Sequencing used cDNA as its template, made by extracting RNA and reverse transcribing it. Assay: immunoSEQ multiplex PCR; the TCRdb copy retains only in-frame clones and omits some. The sample contains fewer than 200,000 clones, approximately 59% of which appear only once. Treatment defined: oral pan-JAK inhibitor, 5-10 mg twice daily. V shed 6 bases and J shed 5 bases, with 8 bases lying between them. Per germline, CDR1 KGHSH and CDR2 LQKENI. The CDR3 sequence is 13 residues long. This sample is part of a study of CD8+ T cells in alopecia areata. Whole-study results and caveats: Among the top 100, expanded CD8+ clones were significantly decreased by tofacitinib, as was scalp clonality. Especially in alopecia totalis/universalis, lesional scalp showed greater clonality than normal scalp did.

This sample comprised CD4+ T cells sorted from blood, obtained between weeks 55 and 65, from a patient treated with tofacitinib. This clonotype was obtained from a human donor with alopecia areata. The rearrangement links TRBV18 to TRBJ1-6; D may be TRBD1 (5 bases). The CDR3 sequence: CASSPDNNSPLHF. DNA for the CDR3: TGTGCCAGCTCGCCGGACAATAATTCACCCCTCCACTTT. The complete variable domain, with remaining parts taken from reference TRBV18 and TRBJ1-6, reads NAGVMQNPRHLVRRRGQEARLRCSPMKGHSHVYWYRQLPEEGLKFMVYLQKENIIDESGMPKERFSAEFPKEGPSILRIQQVVRGDSAAYFCASSPDNNSPLHFGNGTRLTVT.